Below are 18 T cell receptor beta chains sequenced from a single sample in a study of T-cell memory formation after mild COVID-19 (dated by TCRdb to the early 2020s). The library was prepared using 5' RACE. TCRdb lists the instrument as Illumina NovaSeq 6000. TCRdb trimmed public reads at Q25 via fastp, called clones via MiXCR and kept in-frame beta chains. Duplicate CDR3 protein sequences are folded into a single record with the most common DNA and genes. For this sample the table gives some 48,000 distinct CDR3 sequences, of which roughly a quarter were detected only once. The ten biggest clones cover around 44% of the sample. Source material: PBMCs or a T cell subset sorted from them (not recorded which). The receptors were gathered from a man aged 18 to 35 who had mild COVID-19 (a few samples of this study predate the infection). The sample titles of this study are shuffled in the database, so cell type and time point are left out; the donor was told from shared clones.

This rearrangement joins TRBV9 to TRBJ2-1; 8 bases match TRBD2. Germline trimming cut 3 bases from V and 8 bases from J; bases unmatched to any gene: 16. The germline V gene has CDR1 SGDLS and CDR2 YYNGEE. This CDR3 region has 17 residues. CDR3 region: CASSGEGPGGELDEQFF. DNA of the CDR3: TGTGCCAGCAGCGGAGAGGGACCCGGGGGGGAGCTGGATGAGCAGTTCTTC. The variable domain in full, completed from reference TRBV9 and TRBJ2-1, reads DSGVTQTPKHLITATGQRVTLRCSPRSGDLSVYWYQQSLDQGLQFLIQYYNGEERAKGNILERFSAQQFPDLHSELNLSSLELGDSALYFCASSGEGPGGELDEQFFGPGTRLTVL.

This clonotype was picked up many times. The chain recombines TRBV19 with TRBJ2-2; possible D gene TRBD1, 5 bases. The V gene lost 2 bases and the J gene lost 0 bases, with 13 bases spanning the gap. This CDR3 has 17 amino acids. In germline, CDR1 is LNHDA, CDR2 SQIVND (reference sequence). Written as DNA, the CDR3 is TGTGCCAGTAGTATACCGACAGCTGACCCGAACACCGGGGAGCTGTTTTTT. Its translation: CASSIPTADPNTGELFF.

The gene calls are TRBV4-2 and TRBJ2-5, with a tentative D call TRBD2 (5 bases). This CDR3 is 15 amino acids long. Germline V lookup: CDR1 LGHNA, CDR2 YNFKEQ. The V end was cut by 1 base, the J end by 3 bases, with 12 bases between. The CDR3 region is CASSQGGLGKETQYF. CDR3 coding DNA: TGTGCCAGCAGCCAAGGAGGGTTGGGTAAAGAGACCCAGTACTTC.

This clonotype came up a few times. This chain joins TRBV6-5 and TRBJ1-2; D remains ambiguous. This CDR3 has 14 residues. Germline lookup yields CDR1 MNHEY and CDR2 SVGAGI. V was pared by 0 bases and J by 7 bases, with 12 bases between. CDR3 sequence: CASSYSGKTGGYTF. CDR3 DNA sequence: TGTGCCAGCAGTTACTCTGGAAAAACGGGTGGCTACACCTTC.

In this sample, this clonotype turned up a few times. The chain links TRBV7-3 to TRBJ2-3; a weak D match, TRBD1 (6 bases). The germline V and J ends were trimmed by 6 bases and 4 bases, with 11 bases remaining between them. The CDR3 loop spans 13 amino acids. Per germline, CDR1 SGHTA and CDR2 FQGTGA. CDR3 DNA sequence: TGTGCCAGCAGTTCAGGGGTCGCAGATACGCAGTATTTT. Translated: CASSSGVADTQYF.

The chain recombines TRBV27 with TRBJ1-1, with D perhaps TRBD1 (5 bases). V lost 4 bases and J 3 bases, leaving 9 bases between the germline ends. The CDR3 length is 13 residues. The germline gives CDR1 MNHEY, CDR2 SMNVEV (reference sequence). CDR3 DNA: TGTGCCAGCAGTTATCAGGGATACACTGAAGCTTTCTTT. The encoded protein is CASSYQGYTEAFF.

CDR3 coding DNA: TGTGCCAGCAGCCAAGGCCCCACTAGCGGGTCGTACACCGGGGAGCTGTTTTTT. It yields the protein CASSQGPTSGSYTGELFF. J is TRBJ2-2 and V is TRBV3-1, with 9 bases identical to TRBD2. The junction had 9 bases not matched to a gene; V was cut back by 1 base and J by 3 bases. This CDR3 spans 18 amino acids. The germline V gene encodes CDR1 LGHDT and CDR2 YNNKEL (reference sequence).

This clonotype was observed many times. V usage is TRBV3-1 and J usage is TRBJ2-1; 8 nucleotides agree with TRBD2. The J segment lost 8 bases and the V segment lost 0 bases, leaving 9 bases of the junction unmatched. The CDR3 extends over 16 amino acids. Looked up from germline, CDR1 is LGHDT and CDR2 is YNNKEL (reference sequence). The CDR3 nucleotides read TGTGCCAGCAGCCAAGAATCACGGGGGGGTGACGATGAGCAGTTCTTC. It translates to CASSQESRGGDDEQFF.

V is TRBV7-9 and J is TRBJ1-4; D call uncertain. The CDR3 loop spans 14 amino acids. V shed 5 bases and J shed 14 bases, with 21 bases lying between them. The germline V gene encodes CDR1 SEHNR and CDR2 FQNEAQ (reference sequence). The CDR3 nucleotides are TGTGCCAGCAGCCCCCCGGTCGGACGGGAATGGCTGTTTTTT. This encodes CASSPPVGREWLFF. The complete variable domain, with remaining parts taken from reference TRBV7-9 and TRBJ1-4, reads DTGVSQNPRHKITKRGQNVTFRCDPISEHNRLYWYRQTLGQGPEFLTYFQNEAQLEKSRLLSDRFSAERPKGSFSTLEIQRTEQGDSAMYLCASSPPVGREWLFFGSGTQLSVL.

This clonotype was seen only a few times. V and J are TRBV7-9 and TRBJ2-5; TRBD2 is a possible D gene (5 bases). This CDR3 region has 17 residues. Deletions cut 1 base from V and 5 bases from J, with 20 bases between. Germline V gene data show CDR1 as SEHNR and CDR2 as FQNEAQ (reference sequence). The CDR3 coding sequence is TGTGCCAGCAGCTTAGGGGCGGCGGACCACCGCGGGGAGACCCAGTACTTC. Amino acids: CASSLGAADHRGETQYF.

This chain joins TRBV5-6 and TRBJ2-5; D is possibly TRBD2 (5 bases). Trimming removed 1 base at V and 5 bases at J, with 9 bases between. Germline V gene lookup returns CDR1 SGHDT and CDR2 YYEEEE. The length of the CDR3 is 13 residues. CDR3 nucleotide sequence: TGTGCCAGCAGCTTGTACCGGGATGAGACCCAGTACTTC. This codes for CASSLYRDETQYF.

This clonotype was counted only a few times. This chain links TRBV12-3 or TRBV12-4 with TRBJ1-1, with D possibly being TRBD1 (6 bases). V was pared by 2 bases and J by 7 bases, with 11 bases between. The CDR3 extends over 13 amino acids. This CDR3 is CASSLWDTHEAFF. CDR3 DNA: TGTGCCAGCAGTTTATGGGACACCCATGAAGCTTTCTTT.

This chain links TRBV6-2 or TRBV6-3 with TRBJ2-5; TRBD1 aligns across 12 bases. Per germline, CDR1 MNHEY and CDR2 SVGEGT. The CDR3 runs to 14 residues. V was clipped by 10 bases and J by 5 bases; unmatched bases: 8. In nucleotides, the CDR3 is TGTGCCACCCTTCGGGACAGGGGGCTTGAGACCCAGTACTTC. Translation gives CATLRDRGLETQYF.

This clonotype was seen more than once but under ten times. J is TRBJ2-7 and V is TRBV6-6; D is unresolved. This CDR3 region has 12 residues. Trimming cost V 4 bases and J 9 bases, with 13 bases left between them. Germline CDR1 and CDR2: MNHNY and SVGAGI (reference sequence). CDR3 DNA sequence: TGTGCCAGCAGTTTGAATCAGGAAGGGCAGTACTTC. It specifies CASSLNQEGQYF.

The DNA of the CDR3 is TGTGCCACACAGGGGGCGAATGAAAAACTGTTTTTT. Its translation: CATQGANEKLFF. This chain links TRBV28 with TRBJ1-4; 9 bases match TRBD1. With V trimmed by 10 bases and J by 5 bases, 2 bases remained unmatched. Germline V CDR1 and CDR2: MDHEN, SYDVKM. The CDR3 has 12 amino acids. The variable domain in full, completed from reference TRBV28 and TRBJ1-4, reads DVKVTQSSRYLVKRTGEKVFLECVQDMDHENMFWYRQDPGLGLRLIYFSYDVKMKEKGDIPEGYSVSREKKERFSLILESASTNQTSMYLCATQGANEKLFFGSGTQLSVL.

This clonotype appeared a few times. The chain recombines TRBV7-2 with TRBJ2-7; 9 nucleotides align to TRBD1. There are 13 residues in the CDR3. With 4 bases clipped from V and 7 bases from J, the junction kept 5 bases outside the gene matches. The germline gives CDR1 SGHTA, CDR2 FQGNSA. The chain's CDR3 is CASSSGTGWEQYF. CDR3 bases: TGTGCCAGCAGCTCTGGGACAGGGTGGGAGCAGTACTTC.

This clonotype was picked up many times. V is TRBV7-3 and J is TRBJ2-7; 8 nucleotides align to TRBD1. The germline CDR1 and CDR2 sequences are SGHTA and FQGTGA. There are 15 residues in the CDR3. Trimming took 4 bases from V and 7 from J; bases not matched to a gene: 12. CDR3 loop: CASSSGTGSQKEQYF. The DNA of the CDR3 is TGTGCCAGCAGCTCCGGGACAGGCTCCCAGAAGGAGCAGTACTTC.

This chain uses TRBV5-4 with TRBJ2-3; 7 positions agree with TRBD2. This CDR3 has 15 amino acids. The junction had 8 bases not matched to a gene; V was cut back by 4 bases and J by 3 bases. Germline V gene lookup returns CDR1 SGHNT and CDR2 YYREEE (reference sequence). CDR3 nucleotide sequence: TGTGCCAGCAGCGCAGGACTAGTAGGTACAGATACGCAGTATTTT. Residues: CASSAGLVGTDTQYF.